The 23 T cell receptor beta chains in this list originate from one sample, sequenced in a study of shared clonotypes between healthy human individuals. Here immunoSEQ multiplex PCR was the method, and the copy in TCRdb shows in-frame clones only, minus some. The table records some 1,400,000 clones, over 95% of them present only once. The sample comprised naive CD4+ T cells sorted from blood. Subset here: CD45RA+ positively selected. The receptors were gathered from a man aged 25 to 45 in good health.

This clone came up once. J is TRBJ2-3 and V is TRBV9; TRBD2 matches at 8 bases. CDR1 and CDR2 from the germline V gene are SGDLS and YYNGEE. Trimming at V came to 1 base and at J to 2 bases, leaving 3 bases not matched to a gene. The CDR3 contains 15 residues. The CDR3, as DNA: TGTGCCAGCAGCGTAACTAGCGGCCACACAGATACGCAGTATTTT. This sequence encodes CASSVTSGHTDTQYF.

This chain's CDR3 is CASSRTSVTDTQYF. The CDR3 coding sequence is TGTGCCAGCAGCCGGACTAGCGTGACAGATACGCAGTATTTT. V usage is TRBV9 and J usage is TRBJ2-3; 9 bases line up with TRBD2. J lost 3 bases, V lost 4 bases, and 3 bases had no gene match. Germline assignment: CDR1 SGDLS and CDR2 YYNGEE. This CDR3 region has 14 residues.

V gene TRBV28 combines with J gene TRBJ2-5, with D hard to call. V lost 2 bases and J 1 base, leaving 5 bases between the germline ends. In germline, CDR1 is MDHEN, CDR2 SYDVKM. The CDR3 is made up of 13 amino acids. The CDR3, as DNA: TGTGCCAGCAGTTTAGCTTCCCAAGAGACCCAGTACTTC. Its translation is CASSLASQETQYF.

The V call is TRBV27, the J call TRBJ2-6; D uncertain. This CDR3 spans 15 amino acids. CDR1 and CDR2 from the germline V gene are MNHEY and SMNVEV (reference sequence). The V end lost 5 bases, the J end lost 2 bases, and 10 bases lay between the germline ends. The CDR3 is CASSPELAGANVLTF. For the CDR3, the DNA is TGTGCCAGCAGTCCCGAGCTCGCTGGGGCCAACGTCCTGACTTTC.

The rearrangement joins TRBV30 to TRBJ2-3; possible D gene TRBD1, 5 bases. CDR1 GTSNPN and CDR2 SVGIG come from the germline V gene (reference sequence). This CDR3 is built from 11 residues. Trimming took 0 bases from V and 11 from J, leaving 9 bases between them. The CDR3 here is CAWSVTGRQYF. In DNA, the CDR3 is TGTGCCTGGAGTGTAACAGGCAGGCAGTATTTT.

The rearrangement joins TRBV2 to TRBJ2-7; tentatively, D is TRBD2 (6 bases). In germline, CDR1 is SNHLY, CDR2 FYNNEI. Trimming left V 4 bases short and J 3 bases short, with 16 bases between. This CDR3 is built from 15 residues. The chain's CDR3 is CASSVSPREVYEQYF. The CDR3 nucleotides are TGTGCCAGCAGTGTTTCCCCTAGGGAGGTCTACGAGCAGTACTTC.

In DNA, the CDR3 is TGTGCCAGCAGCCGGACTAGCGCCTACAATGAGCAGTTCTTC. It specifies CASSRTSAYNEQFF. The chain uses TRBV28 and TRBJ2-1, with 9 nucleotides matching TRBD2. Germline V gives CDR1 MDHEN, CDR2 SYDVKM. Trimming at V came to 6 bases and at J to 2 bases, leaving 2 bases not matched to a gene. The CDR3 is 14 amino acids. Supplemented by reference TRBV28 and TRBJ2-1, the full variable domain reads DVKVTQSSRYLVKRTGEKVFLECVQDMDHENMFWYRQDPGLGLRLIYFSYDVKMKEKGDIPEGYSVSREKKERFSLILESASTNQTSMYLCASSRTSAYNEQFFGPGTRLTVL.

This clone has a handful of counts. The chain joins TRBV2 to TRBJ2-2; 7 bases fit TRBD1. From germline, CDR1 is SNHLY and CDR2 FYNNEI. This CDR3 comprises 16 residues. V shed 7 bases and J 2 bases; nucleotides not matched to a gene: 10. The CDR3 sequence: CASNRDRRSNTGELFF. For the CDR3, the DNA is TGTGCCAGCAACAGGGACAGACGGAGCAACACCGGGGAGCTGTTTTTT.

To note about this clone: Distinct nucleotide sequences in the sample also encode this CDR3. V usage is TRBV9 and J usage is TRBJ1-2; D perhaps matches TRBD1 (5 bases). Germline values: CDR1 SGDLS, CDR2 YYNGEE. Trimming removed 2 bases at V and 2 bases at J, with 10 bases between. The CDR3 covers 14 residues. CDR3 protein: CASSVGGSNYGYTF. CDR3 in DNA: TGTGCCAGCAGCGTTGGGGGATCAAACTATGGCTACACCTTC.

The table lists this clone with a count of one. The chain recombines TRBV5-5 with TRBJ1-4; D is unclear. Trimming pared 4 bases from V and 8 bases from J, leaving 12 bases between. The CDR3 totals 13 residues. CDR1 and CDR2 (germline): SGHKS, YYEKEE (reference sequence). DNA for the CDR3: TGTGCCAGCAGCAGGTCCTCTGAGGAAAAACTGTTTTTT. Translation gives CASSRSSEEKLFF.

The chain recombines TRBV13 with TRBJ2-3; no firm D call. The germline gives CDR1 PRHDT, CDR2 FYEKMQ (reference sequence). V shed 5 bases and J shed 4 bases, with 16 bases lying between them. The CDR3 runs to 15 residues. The CDR3 sequence: CASSPKRVVSDTQYF. The CDR3 DNA is TGTGCCAGCAGCCCCAAACGCGTAGTTTCAGATACGCAGTATTTT.

The CDR3 spells CASSRRDRASGNTIYF. CDR3 nucleotides: TGCGCCAGCAGCCGCCGGGACAGGGCCTCTGGAAACACCATATATTTT. The V gene is TRBV4-1, the J gene TRBJ1-3; 9 positions agree with TRBD1. Per the germline V gene, CDR1 is MGHRA and CDR2 is YSYEKL. This CDR3 contains 16 residues. Trimming at V came to 4 bases and at J to 0 bases, leaving 4 bases not matched to a gene.

The chain couples TRBV10-3 to TRBJ1-2; possible D gene TRBD1, 6 bases. The length of the CDR3 is 14 residues. V shed 5 bases and J shed 6 bases, with 16 bases lying between them. Per germline, CDR1 ENHRY and CDR2 SYGVKD. DNA of the CDR3: TGTGCCATCAGTAAGGGACATTCTGTGGATGGCTACACCTTC. It codes for CAISKGHSVDGYTF.

V gene TRBV5-4 combines with J gene TRBJ2-1; 7 bases align to TRBD2. The CDR3 is made up of 16 amino acids. With V trimmed by 4 bases and J by 5 bases, 12 bases remained unmatched. Germline V gene data show CDR1 as SGHNT and CDR2 as YYREEE (reference sequence). CDR3: CASSLGGGARDNEQFF. The CDR3 DNA follows: TGTGCCAGCAGCCTTGGCGGGGGAGCTAGAGACAATGAGCAGTTCTTC.

The gene calls are TRBV15 and TRBJ1-2; a weak D match, TRBD1 (5 bases). V shed 0 bases and J shed 5 bases, with 22 bases lying between them. Per the germline V gene, CDR1 is LNHNV and CDR2 is YYDKDF (reference sequence). The CDR3 is made up of 18 amino acids. CDR3 region: CATSRDAQTVGALYGYTF. The DNA for the CDR3 is TGTGCCACCAGCAGAGATGCCCAAACGGTCGGGGCTCTTTATGGCTACACCTTC.

The gene calls are TRBV28 and TRBJ1-2, with D possibly being TRBD1 (6 bases). Trimming shortened V by 6 bases and J by 4 bases, and 21 bases separated the two germline ends. Germline CDR1 MDHEN, CDR2 SYDVKM. The CDR3 has 16 amino acids. CDR3 DNA: TGTGCCAGCAGCCGCGCCGGGACTGGGGGGGCCTATGGCTACACCTTC. Encoded protein: CASSRAGTGGAYGYTF.

The chain links TRBV7-2 to TRBJ2-3, with 13 bases matching TRBD2. Germline values: CDR1 SGHTA, CDR2 FQGNSA. With V trimmed by 1 base and J by 3 bases, 4 bases remained unmatched. The CDR3 is made up of 17 amino acids. DNA for the CDR3: TGTGCCAGCAGCTTAGTAGGGACTAGCGGGAATACAGATACGCAGTATTTT. Its translation is CASSLVGTSGNTDTQYF.

This chain joins TRBV6-1 and TRBJ2-1; D uncertain. V lost 8 bases and J lost 4, with 18 bases in between. In germline, CDR1 is MNHNS, CDR2 SASEGT. There are 15 residues in the CDR3. The CDR3 loop is CASGPDETPYNEQFF. The CDR3 region has the DNA TGTGCCAGCGGCCCCGACGAAACTCCTTACAATGAGCAGTTCTTC.

The chain has TRBV14 and TRBJ2-7, with a tentative D call TRBD1 (5 bases). Trimming pared 3 bases from V and 2 bases from J, leaving 11 bases between. Germline CDR1 SGHDN, CDR2 FVKESK. This CDR3 comprises 14 residues. CDR3 amino acids: CASSQVGPPYEQYF. The DNA for the CDR3 is TGTGCCAGCAGCCAGGTGGGGCCTCCCTACGAGCAGTACTTC.

The chain combines TRBV9 with TRBJ2-7; D is ambiguous. Trimming left V 0 bases short and J 3 bases short, with 10 bases between. The germline CDR1 and CDR2 sequences are SGDLS and YYNGEE. The CDR3 consists of 14 residues. CDR3 protein: CASSVDIFNYEQYF. The CDR3 DNA sequence: TGTGCCAGCAGCGTAGACATTTTCAACTACGAGCAGTACTTC.

V is TRBV29-1 and J is TRBJ2-5; either TRBD1 or TRBD2 may fit D (5 bases each). In germline, CDR1 is SQVTM, CDR2 ANQGSEA. The CDR3 runs to 14 residues. Trimming cost V 3 bases and J 4 bases, with 15 bases left between them. This chain's CDR3 is CSVEGRPKGETQYF. The CDR3 bases are TGCAGCGTTGAGGGACGCCCTAAGGGAGAGACCCAGTACTTC.

The genes are TRBV7-2 and TRBJ2-1; TRBD1 matches at 11 bases. The CDR3 length is 16 residues. J was trimmed by 7 bases and V by 1 base; bases with no gene match: 6. Germline CDR1 SGHTA, CDR2 FQGNSA. The CDR3 spells CASSLVIGQGANEQFF. The CDR3 region has the DNA TGTGCCAGCAGCTTAGTTATCGGACAGGGGGCTAATGAGCAGTTCTTC. Together with reference TRBV7-2 and TRBJ2-1, the CDR3 gives the full variable domain: GAGVSQSPSNKVTEKGKDVELRCDPISGHTALYWYRQSLGQGLEFLIYFQGNSAPDKSGLPSDRFSAERTGGSVSTLTIQRTQQEDSAVYLCASSLVIGQGANEQFFGPGTRLTVL.

The chain links TRBV5-1 to TRBJ2-5, with D maybe TRBD2 (5 bases). Germline V CDR1 and CDR2: SGHRS, YFSETQ. The CDR3 covers 14 residues. Trimming removed 4 bases from V and 2 bases from J, with 12 bases in between. CDR3 residues: CASSLQLVQETQYF. The CDR3 nucleotides read TGCGCCAGCAGCCTTCAACTAGTACAAGAGACCCAGTACTTC.